This TCR beta chain was found in a study of T cells after yellow fever vaccination. Study details: Fractions of limited cellularity were prepared by means of SMART-Seq v4 Ultra Low Input.

Via MiXCR, TCRdb re-called the 5' RACE reads, giving one row per CDR3 protein. The repertoire holds 160,000 or so distinct CDR3 sequences, more than 5.5% seen once, with 2.5% in the top ten. Per germline, CDR1 MGHDK and CDR2 SYGVNS. The ends were cut back, 10 bases at V and 1 base at J, with 19 bases in the middle. CDR3 length: 15 amino acids. This clonotype was observed at least ten times. Its antigen is currently unknown. Overall study results and limits: Researchers report a weaker secondary response that nonetheless peaked faster, day 5 versus 15. Only a small proportion of the clonotypes turned up in both the CD4 and the CD8 compartments, likely arising from convergent recombination. Repertoires sorted by FACS could include abundant clonotypes that are contaminants from the bulk population.

This sequence joins TRBV25-1 and TRBJ1-1, with a possible D match to TRBD1 (5 bases). This TCR derives from a man younger than 30 who received the YFV17D yellow fever vaccine. Specimen: CD4+ T cells sorted from PBMCs, collected 5 days after the first yellow fever vaccination. CDR3 coding DNA: TGTGCCACCGTACCTCCGGGACGGGCGAACACTGAAGCTTTCTTT. It yields the protein CATVPPGRANTEAFF.